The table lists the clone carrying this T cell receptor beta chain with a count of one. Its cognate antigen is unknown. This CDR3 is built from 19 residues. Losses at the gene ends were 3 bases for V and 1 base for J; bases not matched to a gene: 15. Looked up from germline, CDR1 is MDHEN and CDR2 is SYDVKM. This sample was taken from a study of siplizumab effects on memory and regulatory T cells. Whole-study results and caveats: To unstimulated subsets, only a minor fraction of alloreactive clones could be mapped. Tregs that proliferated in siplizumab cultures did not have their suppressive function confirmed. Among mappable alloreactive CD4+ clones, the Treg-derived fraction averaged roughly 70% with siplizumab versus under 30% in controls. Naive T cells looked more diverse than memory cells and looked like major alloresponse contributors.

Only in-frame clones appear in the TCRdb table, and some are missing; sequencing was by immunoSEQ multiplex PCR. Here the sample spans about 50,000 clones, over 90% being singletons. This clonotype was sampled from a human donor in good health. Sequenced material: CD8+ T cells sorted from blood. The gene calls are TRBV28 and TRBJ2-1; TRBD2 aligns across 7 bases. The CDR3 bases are TGTGCCAGCAGTTTGAATCGTGTTGGGAGGGCCGCGTCCTACAATGAGCAGTTCTTC. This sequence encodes CASSLNRVGRAASYNEQFF. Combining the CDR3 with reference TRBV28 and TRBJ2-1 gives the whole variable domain DVKVTQSSRYLVKRTGEKVFLECVQDMDHENMFWYRQDPGLGLRLIYFSYDVKMKEKGDIPEGYSVSREKKERFSLILESASTNQTSMYLCASSLNRVGRAASYNEQFFGPGTRLTVL.